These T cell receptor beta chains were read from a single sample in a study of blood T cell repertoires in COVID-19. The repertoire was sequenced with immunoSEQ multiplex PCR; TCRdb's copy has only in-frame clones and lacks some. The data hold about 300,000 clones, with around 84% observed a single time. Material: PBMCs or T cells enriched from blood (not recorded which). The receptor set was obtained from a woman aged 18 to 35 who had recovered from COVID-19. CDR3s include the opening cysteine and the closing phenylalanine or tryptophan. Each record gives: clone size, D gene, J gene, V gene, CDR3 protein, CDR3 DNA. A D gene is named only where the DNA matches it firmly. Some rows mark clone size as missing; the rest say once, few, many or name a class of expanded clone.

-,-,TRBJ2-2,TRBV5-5,CASRPRSGGELFF,TGTGCCAGCAGACCCAGATCTGGCGGGGAGCTGTTTTTT
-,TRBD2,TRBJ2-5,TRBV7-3,CASSLRSGMETQYF,TGTGCCAGCAGCTTAAGGAGCGGGATGGAGACCCAGTACTTC
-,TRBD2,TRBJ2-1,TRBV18,CASSLRTSGRNEQFF,TGTGCCAGCTCTTTAAGGACTAGCGGGAGAAATGAGCAGTTCTTC
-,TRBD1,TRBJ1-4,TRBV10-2,CASTPQGRTNEKLFF,TGCGCCAGTACCCCACAGGGGAGAACTAATGAAAAACTGTTTTTT
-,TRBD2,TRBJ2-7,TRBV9,CASSVEEREGRYEQYF,TGTGCCAGCAGCGTAGAGGAACGGGAGGGCAGGTACGAGCAGTACTTC
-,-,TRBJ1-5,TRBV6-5,CASSERVHQPQHF,TGTGCCAGCAGCGAGAGGGTTCATCAGCCCCAGCATTTT
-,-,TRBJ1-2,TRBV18,CASSPRTDKQGYTF,TGTGCCAGCTCGCCTAGGACAGATAAGCAGGGCTACACCTTC
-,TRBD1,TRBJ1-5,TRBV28,CASSFPRDRARGTHQPQHF,TGTGCCAGCAGTTTCCCCCGGGACAGGGCTCGGGGCACCCATCAGCCCCAGCATTTT
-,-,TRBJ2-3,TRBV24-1,CATSDYSLERGDTQYF,TGTGCCACCAGTGATTACTCCCTGGAGCGAGGAGATACGCAGTATTTT
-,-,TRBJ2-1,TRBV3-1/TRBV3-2,CASSQDQGSYNEQFF,TGTGCCAGCAGCCAAGATCAGGGGTCCTACAATGAGCAGTTCTTC
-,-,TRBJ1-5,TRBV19,CASSTTDQPQHF,TGTGCCAGTAGCACCACAGATCAGCCCCAGCATTTT
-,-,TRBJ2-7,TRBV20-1,CSASTGQGINEQYF,TGCAGTGCTAGTACCGGTCAGGGAATCAACGAGCAGTACTTC
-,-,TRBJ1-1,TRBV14,CASTPRRGDTEAFF,TGTGCCAGCACCCCACGGCGCGGGGACACTGAAGCTTTCTTT
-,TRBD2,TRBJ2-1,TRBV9,CASSPRTSGGGEQFF,TGTGCCAGCAGCCCCCGGACTAGCGGGGGGGGTGAGCAGTTCTTC
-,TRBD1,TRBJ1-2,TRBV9,CASSDRGGYGYTF,TGTGCCAGCAGCGACAGGGGCGGCTATGGCTACACCTTC
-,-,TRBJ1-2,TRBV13,CASSLRGGSYYGYTF,TGTGCCAGCAGCTTAAGGGGAGGATCGTACTATGGCTACACCTTC
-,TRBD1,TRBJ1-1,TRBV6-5,CASSSRDRGRWTEAFF,TGTGCCAGCAGTTCCCGGGACAGGGGGCGTTGGACTGAAGCTTTCTTT
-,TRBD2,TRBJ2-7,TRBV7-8,CASSPRPGTSGEQYF,TGTGCCAGCAGCCCTAGACCGGGGACTAGCGGCGAGCAGTACTTC
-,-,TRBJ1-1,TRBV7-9,CASSAYTGYTEAFF,TGTGCCAGCAGCGCCTATACAGGGTACACTGAAGCTTTCTTT
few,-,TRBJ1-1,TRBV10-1,CASSVGPGTEAFF,TGCGCCAGCAGTGTTGGTCCGGGCACTGAAGCTTTCTTT
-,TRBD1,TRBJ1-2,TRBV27,CASTNLKGARKGYTF,TGTGCCAGCACCAATCTAAAGGGGGCGCGTAAAGGCTACACCTTC
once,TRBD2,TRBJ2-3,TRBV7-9,CASSSGLAGPTDTQYF,TGTGCCAGCAGCTCCGGACTAGCGGGGCCCACAGATACGCAGTATTTT
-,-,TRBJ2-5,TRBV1,CTSSQPPGLAHPETQYF,TGCACCAGCAGCCAACCGCCGGGACTAGCTCATCCAGAGACCCAGTACTTC
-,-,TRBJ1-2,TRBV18,CASSPRTDGYTF,TGTGCCAGCTCACCCCGGACAGATGGCTACACCTTC
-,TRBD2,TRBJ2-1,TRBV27,CASSLWKAGVVHNEQFF,TGTGCCAGCAGTTTATGGAAAGCGGGGGTCGTTCACAATGAGCAGTTCTTC
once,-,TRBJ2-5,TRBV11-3,CASSPGLGETQYF,TGTGCCAGCAGCCCAGGGTTGGGGGAGACCCAGTACTTC
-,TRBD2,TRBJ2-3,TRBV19,CASSILAGNAADTQYF,TGTGCCAGTAGTATTCTAGCGGGCAATGCTGCAGATACGCAGTATTTT